This T cell receptor (beta chain) emerged from a study of identifying expanded T cells in peripheral blood. The data were produced by immunoSEQ multiplex PCR, yet TCRdb's version contains in-frame clones alone and is incomplete. In the table there are about 76,000 clones, 80% to 90% of which are singletons. Findings of the study overall: Across healthy donors, higher total template counts meant significantly greater roughly 2-week count variance.

Comment on this clone: The target antigen is unknown. One junction end disagrees with the germline gene, perhaps due to a read error.

During the collection period, no donor immune events like infections were recorded. The material sequenced was blood. The TCR was taken from a person aged 18 to 75 in good health.

CDR3: CTSGLAGGPNTDTQYF. The CDR3, as DNA: TGCACCAGCGGACTAGCGGGAGGGCCGAACACAGATACGCAGTATTTT. The rearrangement uses TRBV5-4 and TRBJ2-3; TRBD2 matches 15 bases. Looked up from germline, CDR1 is SGHNT and CDR2 is YYREEE (reference sequence). The CDR3 contains 16 residues.